The 9 T cell receptor beta chains presented below share a single source sample, sequenced in a study of beta chain features in type 1 diabetes. Sequencing targeted expressed TCRB transcripts, as all isolated RNA had been reverse transcribed. TCRdb keeps only in-frame clones here, not all; method: immunoSEQ multiplex PCR. The table includes 970,000 or so clones, about 17% detected once. The sample taken for sequencing was naive CD4+ T cells from blood. All receptors come from a woman younger than 30 in good health.

The V call is TRBV7-8, the J call TRBJ1-1; D gene uncertain. CDR1 and CDR2 (germline): SGHVS, FQNEAQ. Trimming cost V 7 bases and J 0 bases, with 9 bases left between them. This CDR3 is 13 amino acids long. CDR3 nucleotide sequence: TGTGCCAGCATGACGTTGCTGAACACTGAAGCTTTCTTT. Amino acid sequence: CASMTLLNTEAFF.

This sequence joins TRBV29-1 and TRBJ2-5; 11 nucleotides align to TRBD2. Germline V CDR1 and CDR2: SQVTM, ANQGSEA. V lost 3 bases, J lost 11 bases, and 8 bases stayed unmatched. This CDR3 region has 13 residues. For the CDR3, the DNA is TGCAGCGTTGAGGGTAGCGGGAGGGCGGCGCAGTACTTC. Translated: CSVEGSGRAAQYF.

This clone was seen more than once but under ten times. V and J are TRBV7-2 and TRBJ2-1; D call uncertain. V was trimmed by 1 base and J by 10 bases, leaving 11 bases between them. CDR3 length: 13 amino acids. Per the germline V gene, CDR1 is SGHTA and CDR2 is FQGNSA. The CDR3 DNA is TGTGCCAGCAGCTTAGTTCGGGCGTACGAGCAGTTCTTC. Translation gives CASSLVRAYEQFF.

This chain uses TRBV5-1 with TRBJ2-5; a weak D match, TRBD2 (6 bases). The CDR3 loop spans 16 amino acids. V lost 0 bases and J lost 2, with 14 bases in between. Germline V gives CDR1 SGHRS, CDR2 YFSETQ. The CDR3 protein is CASSLGRGGWQETQYF. The CDR3, as DNA: TGCGCCAGCAGCTTGGGACGGGGAGGATGGCAAGAGACCCAGTACTTC.

The gene calls are TRBV7-9 and TRBJ2-7; weak D call: TRBD1 (6 bases). V was clipped by 1 base and J by 4 bases, with 11 bases between them. CDR3 length equals 14 residues. CDR1 is SEHNR and CDR2 is FQNEAQ in the germline V gene (reference sequence). CDR3 sequence reads: CASSLEQGRYEQYF. The CDR3 nucleotides are TGTGCCAGCAGCTTAGAACAGGGACGGTACGAGCAGTACTTC. Variable domain in full (rest from reference TRBV7-9 and TRBJ2-7): DTGVSQNPRHKITKRGQNVTFRCDPISEHNRLYWYRQTLGQGPEFLTYFQNEAQLEKSRLLSDRFSAERPKGSFSTLEIQRTEQGDSAMYLCASSLEQGRYEQYFGPGTRLTVT.

The chain employs TRBV5-1 and TRBJ2-2, with TRBD1 matching 7 bases. The junction had 15 bases not matched to a gene; V was cut back by 4 bases and J by 15 bases. Germline V gene lookup returns CDR1 SGHRS and CDR2 YFSETQ. The CDR3 sequence is 14 residues long. In DNA, the CDR3 is TGCGCCAGCAGCCCTGGAGGCTACAGAGACAGGGTGTTTTTT. This gives the protein CASSPGGYRDRVFF.

This clone was seen only a few times. The genes are TRBV5-1 and TRBJ1-2; D might be TRBD1 (5 bases). Trimming left V 0 bases short and J 3 bases short, with 18 bases between. Germline V gene sequence: CDR1 SGHRS, CDR2 YFSETQ. The CDR3 is 17 amino acids. CDR3 in amino acids: CASSLAWTPDGDYGYTF. The CDR3 nucleotides read TGCGCCAGCAGCTTGGCGTGGACACCAGATGGGGACTATGGCTACACCTTC.

This clone was recorded a few times. The chain recombines TRBV19 with TRBJ1-1; D is undetermined. Trimming took 3 bases from V and 3 from J, leaving 5 bases between them. Germline V gene data show CDR1 as LNHDA and CDR2 as SQIVND (reference sequence). This CDR3 contains 12 residues. The CDR3 region has the DNA TGTGCCAGTAGTATCTCGGACACTGAAGCTTTCTTT. Protein sequence: CASSISDTEAFF.

This rearrangement joins TRBV5-1 to TRBJ2-5, with D possibly called TRBD1 or TRBD2 (5 bases each). With 6 bases removed from V and 5 bases from J, the gap between germline ends came to 11 bases. The CDR3 length is 12 residues. The germline V gene has CDR1 SGHRS and CDR2 YFSETQ. CDR3 protein: CASKRGEETQYF. The DNA for the CDR3 is TGCGCCAGCAAAAGGGGAGAGGAGACCCAGTACTTC.